Only a few counts were recorded for the clone carrying this T cell receptor (beta chain). Its cognate antigen is unknown. Sequencing of cultured CD4+ T cell DNA used the Oncomine TCR Beta short-read assay. TCRdb itself ran the PCR reads through MiXCR, one entry per CDR3 protein. The table shows tens of thousands of distinct CDR3 sequences, with roughly 43% occurring only once. From germline, CDR1 is LGHNA and CDR2 YNFKEQ. The length of the CDR3 is 15 residues. The V end was cut by 0 bases, the J end by 4 bases, with 12 bases between. This sample's treatment: approximately nine-day PBMC culture with coronavirus spike peptide pools or control peptides (ViraFEST assay). Antigen-specific T cells were expanded with peptide pools by ViraFEST, and TCRs were then sequenced. These data are taken from a study of vaccination and CD4 T cells after COVID-19. As for the study in general: Recovered patients in the cohort numbered six men and four women, two of them Hispanic. Samples taken post-COVID came a median 101 days after diagnosis, ranging from 35 to 161.

The sequence was collected from a human donor who had recovered from COVID-19. The gene calls are TRBV4-2 and TRBJ1-2; D gene unclear. Sample: CD4+ T cells from blood, cultured in vitro, taken after SARS-CoV-2 vaccination. CDR3 loop: CASSQDWRASYGYTF. The CDR3 DNA sequence: TGTGCCAGCAGCCAAGACTGGAGAGCGTCCTATGGCTACACCTTC.